The clone carrying this T cell receptor (beta chain) was seen only a few times. Its target is not known. These data are taken from a study of early T cells in non-severe SARS-CoV-2 infection. Across the whole study: Sequencing used unsorted whole-blood bulk RNA, so chains lack pairing. The study, taken as a whole, reports: CD4 and private specificities were missed by VDJdb matching, which favored anti-spike CD8 responses.

With 5 bases clipped from V and 8 bases from J, the junction kept 13 bases outside the gene matches. The CDR3 spans 16 residues. Per the germline V gene, CDR1 is MDHEN and CDR2 is SYDVKM. As part of library construction, unique molecular identifiers were attached to individual cDNA molecules. TCRdb re-called the 5' RACE reads with MiXCR, one entry per CDR3 protein. The sample contains approximately 99,000 distinct CDR3 sequences, 9.5% to 13% of which appear only once. The TCR was taken from an adult who was a healthcare worker with PCR-confirmed SARS-CoV-2 infection or an uninfected control (not recorded which). The V call is TRBV28, the J call TRBJ2-3, with 10 bases lining up with TRBD1. Sequencing input: whole blood. The CDR3 is CASSAYPTGGRSTQYF. CDR3 in DNA: TGTGCCAGCAGTGCCTACCCGACAGGGGGCAGGTCTACGCAGTATTTT.